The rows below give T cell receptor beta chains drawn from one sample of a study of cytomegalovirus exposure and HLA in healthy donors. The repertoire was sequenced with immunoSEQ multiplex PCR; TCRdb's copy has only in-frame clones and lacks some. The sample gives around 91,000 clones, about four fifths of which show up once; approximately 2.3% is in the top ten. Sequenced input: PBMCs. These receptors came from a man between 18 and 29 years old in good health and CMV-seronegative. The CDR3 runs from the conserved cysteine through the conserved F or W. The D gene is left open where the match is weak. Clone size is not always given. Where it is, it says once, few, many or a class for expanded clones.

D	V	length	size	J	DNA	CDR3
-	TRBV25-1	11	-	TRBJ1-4	TGTGCCAGCAGCGCGAATGAAAAACTGTTTTTT	CASSANEKLFF
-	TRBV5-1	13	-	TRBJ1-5	TGCGCCAGCAGCAGGGGCACCAATCAGCCCCAGCATTTT	CASSRGTNQPQHF
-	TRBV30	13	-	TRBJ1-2	TGTGCCTGGAGTCCAGGGTACGACTATGGCTACACCTTC	CAWSPGYDYGYTF
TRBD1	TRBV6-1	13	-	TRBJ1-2	TGTGCCAGCAGTGCCATACAGGGGAGCGGCTACACCTTC	CASSAIQGSGYTF
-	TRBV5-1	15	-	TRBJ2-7	TGCGCCAGCAGCTTGGCCCGCAGGGGGGCCTACGAGCAGTACTTC	CASSLARRGAYEQYF
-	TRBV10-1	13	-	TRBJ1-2	TGCGCCAGCAGCACGCAGCGAAACTATGGCTACACCTTC	CASSTQRNYGYTF
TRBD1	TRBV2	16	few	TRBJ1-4	TGTGCCAGCAGGGACCGGACAGGGGGGACGCCTGAAAAACTGTTTTTT	CASRDRTGGTPEKLFF
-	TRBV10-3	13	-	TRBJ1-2	TGTGCCATCAGTGAGTCGAGCGGCTATGGCTACACCTTC	CAISESSGYGYTF
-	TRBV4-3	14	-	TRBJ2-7	TGCGCCAGCAGCCAAGGGGCAAACTCCTACGAGCAGTACTTC	CASSQGANSYEQYF
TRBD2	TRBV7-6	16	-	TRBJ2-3	TGTGCCAGCAGCTCTTTAGCGGGGGATAAGGTGGGTACGCAGTATTTT	CASSSLAGDKVGTQYF
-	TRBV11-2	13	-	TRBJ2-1	TGTGCCAGCAGCTTAGTTCAGGGTAATGAGCAGTTCTTC	CASSLVQGNEQFF
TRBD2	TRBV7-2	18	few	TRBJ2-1	TGTGCCAGCAGCTTAGAGGGGACTAGCGGGAGGTTCTACAATGAGCAGTTCTTC	CASSLEGTSGRFYNEQFF
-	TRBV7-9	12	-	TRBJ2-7	TGTGCCAGCAGCGGGGGGAACTACGAGCAGTACTTC	CASSGGNYEQYF
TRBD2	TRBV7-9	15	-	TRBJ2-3	TGTGCCAGCAAGGGACTAGCTTTTAGCACAGATACGCAGTATTTT	CASKGLAFSTDTQYF